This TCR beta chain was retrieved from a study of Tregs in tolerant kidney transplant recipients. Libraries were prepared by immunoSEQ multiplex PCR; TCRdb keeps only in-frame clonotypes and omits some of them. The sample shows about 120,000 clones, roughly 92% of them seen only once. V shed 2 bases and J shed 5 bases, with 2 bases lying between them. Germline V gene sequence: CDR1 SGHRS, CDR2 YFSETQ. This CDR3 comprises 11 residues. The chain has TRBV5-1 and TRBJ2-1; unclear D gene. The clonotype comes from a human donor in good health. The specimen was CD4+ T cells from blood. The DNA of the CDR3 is TGCGCCAGCAGCTTTAACAATGAGCAGTTCTTC. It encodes CASSFNNEQFF.